This TCR beta chain was profiled in a study of blood T cell repertoires in COVID-19 (dated by TCRdb to 2018 to 2021). Some background on the complete study: Samples from collaborators originated in the United States, Italy and Spain and spanned both the acute and convalescent phases of COVID-19. The material from the prospective study consisted of cDNA or gDNA derived from T cells, B-cell-depleted T cells, or PBMCs. The dataset comprised deeply sampled blood TCRbeta repertoires from subjects exposed to, actively infected with, or recovered from COVID-19. A freely available public database, intended as a resource for researchers studying the immune response to SARS-CoV-2, is where the repertoires were released. Samples were obtained from the ongoing ImmuneRACE study (first 160 participants) and from 1,000 to 1,500 subjects provided by 6 global collaborators. A de-identified subject ID, COVID-19 status, age in years and sex were almost always included in the sample metadata. HLA class I and class II types, where available, came from metadata supplied by the sample provider rather than from assay-based typing. Overall results and qualifications from the work: The quantity of clinical and demographic metadata differed by source and by participant and was supplied without curation.

Trimming at the junction amounts to 7 bases on V and 0 bases on J, and the germline ends lie 7 bases apart. The CDR3 sequence holds 13 residues, the cysteine and phenylalanine included. This entry keeps only the CDR3 DNA: 39 bases, framed from base 1. The immunoSEQ Assay, a bias-controlled multiplex PCR, was used to amplify TCRbeta CDR3 regions from genomic DNA. On the authors' methods: The number of nucleated cells in each sample was estimated from the amplification of reference gene primers within the assay. To quantify the absolute abundance of each unique TCRbeta CDR3 rearrangement, sequence reads were collapsed and filtered. For each sample, productive Simpson clonality was calculated as the square root of Simpson's diversity index over productive rearrangements. TCRdb obtained this table from immuneACCESS and retained in-frame rearrangements with V and J assigned. These tables miss some clones; where compared with another copy, unresolved V genes account for less than half of the shortfall, and the remainder is unexplained. V and J calls and clone size are copied from that table; D and trimming were computed from the DNA. Present in this sample are approximately 290,000 clones, 80% to 85% of which were seen just once. The ten most abundant clones make up 15% to 19% of the sample.

Details on this clone: Its antigen target is currently unknown. No per-base quality is available; no much larger clone lies one base away.

One collaborating source in Seattle enrolled patients while the patients were actively infected and followed the patients over time throughout the course of disease. Whole blood was collected in K2EDTA tubes by collaborating institutions according to the institutions' own protocols. For TCRbeta analysis, collaborators shipped samples as frozen whole blood, isolated PBMCs, or DNA extracted from either of those sample types. This clonotype originated in a person aged 70 to 80 with COVID-19, enrolled during active disease. Sequencing was performed on peripheral blood. This sequence uses TRBV23-1 and TRBJ1-3; no D segment can be confidently identified. TRBV23-1 is an ORF, with its function uncertain. This receptor has the CDR3 CASTGFSGNTIYF. The DNA sequence reads TGCGCCAGCACGGGATTCTCTGGAAACACCATATATTTT.